Listed below are T cell receptor beta chains from one sample, sequenced in a study of CD8 T cells in Susac syndrome. TCRdb reanalysed the immunoSEQ multiplex PCR reads using MiXCR and keeps one entry per CDR3 protein. The repertoire has about 250,000 distinct CDR3 sequences, about 93% of them found once; the top ten carry about 0.07%. The sequencing input was CD4+ T cells from PBMCs. Receptors were obtained from a human donor with multiple sclerosis. Each CDR3 is given with its conserved first and last residue. The D gene is left open where the match is weak. Expanded clones are given a class, and other clones once, few, many or no size at all.

v_gene: TRBV2; d_gene: .; j_gene: TRBJ1-2; abundance: .; CDR3aa: CASSESGNAGYTF; CDR3nt: TGTGCCAGCAGTGAATCAGGGAATGCTGGCTACACCTTC
v_gene: TRBV20-1; d_gene: .; j_gene: TRBJ1-2; abundance: .; CDR3aa: CSAEDRSYGYTF; CDR3nt: TGCAGTGCTGAGGACAGAAGCTATGGCTACACCTTC
v_gene: TRBV6-5; d_gene: TRBD1; j_gene: TRBJ2-7; abundance: .; CDR3aa: CASSRPSGQGTEQYF; CDR3nt: TGTGCCAGCAGCCGCCCGTCGGGACAGGGAACGGAGCAGTACTTC
v_gene: TRBV6-1; d_gene: .; j_gene: TRBJ1-6; abundance: .; CDR3aa: CASSEARPTRNSPLHF; CDR3nt: TGTGCCAGCAGTGAAGCTCGCCCCACGCGAAATTCACCCCTCCACTTT
v_gene: TRBV12-3/TRBV12-4; d_gene: TRBD1; j_gene: TRBJ2-7; abundance: .; CDR3aa: CASSWDRAYLNEQYF; CDR3nt: TGTGCCAGCAGTTGGGACAGGGCGTATCTAAACGAGCAGTACTTC
v_gene: TRBV5-1; d_gene: TRBD2; j_gene: TRBJ2-5; abundance: .; CDR3aa: CASSLVPSGGRETQYF; CDR3nt: TGCGCCAGCAGCTTGGTGCCTAGCGGGGGCCGGGAGACCCAGTACTTC
v_gene: TRBV30; d_gene: .; j_gene: TRBJ1-6; abundance: .; CDR3aa: CAWSSPAPNSYNSPLHF; CDR3nt: TGTGCCTGGAGTAGTCCGGCGCCCAACTCCTATAATTCACCCCTCCACTTT
v_gene: TRBV14; d_gene: .; j_gene: TRBJ2-3; abundance: .; CDR3aa: CASSQPGGPSQYF; CDR3nt: TGTGCCAGCAGCCAGCCTGGGGGGCCATCGCAGTATTTT
v_gene: TRBV7-2; d_gene: .; j_gene: TRBJ2-5; abundance: .; CDR3aa: CASSLAGPGETQYF; CDR3nt: TGTGCCAGCAGCTTAGCAGGGCCGGGGGAGACCCAGTACTTC
v_gene: TRBV2; d_gene: .; j_gene: TRBJ2-7; abundance: .; CDR3aa: CASSQDGGHEQYF; CDR3nt: TGTGCCAGCAGTCAGGACGGGGGGCACGAGCAGTACTTC
v_gene: TRBV7-9; d_gene: TRBD2; j_gene: TRBJ2-5; abundance: .; CDR3aa: CASSASGTTQETQYF; CDR3nt: TGTGCCAGCAGCGCCTCCGGGACTACCCAAGAGACCCAGTACTTC
v_gene: TRBV7-9; d_gene: .; j_gene: TRBJ1-6; abundance: .; CDR3aa: CASSLESPNSPLHF; CDR3nt: TGTGCCAGCAGCTTAGAGTCCCCTAATTCACCCCTCCACTTT
v_gene: TRBV20-1; d_gene: .; j_gene: TRBJ1-4; abundance: once; CDR3aa: CSAETGSATNEKLFF; CDR3nt: TGCAGTGCGGAGACCGGGTCTGCAACTAATGAAAAACTGTTTTTT
v_gene: TRBV10-3; d_gene: TRBD1; j_gene: TRBJ1-5; abundance: .; CDR3aa: CAISGTGDGSNQPQHF; CDR3nt: TGTGCCATCAGTGGCACAGGGGATGGAAGCAATCAGCCCCAGCATTTT
v_gene: TRBV28; d_gene: .; j_gene: TRBJ2-4; abundance: .; CDR3aa: CASSFGTGTVKNIQYF; CDR3nt: TGTGCCAGCAGTTTTGGTACGGGTACAGTCAAAAACATTCAGTACTTC
v_gene: TRBV6-5; d_gene: .; j_gene: TRBJ2-7; abundance: .; CDR3aa: CASSHRLGYEQYF; CDR3nt: TGTGCCAGCAGTCACCGGTTGGGCTACGAGCAGTACTTC
v_gene: TRBV4-1; d_gene: TRBD2; j_gene: TRBJ2-3; abundance: once; CDR3aa: CASSQQGLAGAGNTQYF; CDR3nt: TGCGCCAGCAGCCAGCAAGGACTAGCGGGGGCCGGGAATACGCAGTATTTT
v_gene: TRBV6-5; d_gene: .; j_gene: TRBJ1-2; abundance: .; CDR3aa: CASGRGPNYGYTF; CDR3nt: TGTGCCAGCGGCAGGGGACCTAACTATGGCTACACCTTC
v_gene: TRBV30; d_gene: TRBD2; j_gene: TRBJ2-3; abundance: once; CDR3aa: CAWSASGRTDTQYF; CDR3nt: TGTGCCTGGAGTGCTAGCGGGAGAACAGATACGCAGTATTTT
v_gene: TRBV29-1; d_gene: .; j_gene: TRBJ2-1; abundance: .; CDR3aa: CSVNDGYNEQFF; CDR3nt: TGCAGCGTTAACGACGGCTACAATGAGCAGTTCTTC
v_gene: TRBV30; d_gene: .; j_gene: TRBJ1-3; abundance: .; CDR3aa: CAWSTGTNTIYF; CDR3nt: TGTGCCTGGAGTACAGGGACGAACACCATATATTTT
v_gene: TRBV19; d_gene: .; j_gene: TRBJ2-5; abundance: .; CDR3aa: CASSIGGDPETQYF; CDR3nt: TGTGCCAGTAGTATAGGTGGGGACCCAGAGACCCAGTACTTC
v_gene: TRBV6-1; d_gene: .; j_gene: TRBJ1-6; abundance: .; CDR3aa: CASSEVGGAQGNSPLHF; CDR3nt: TGTGCCAGCAGTGAAGTTGGAGGGGCCCAGGGCAATTCACCCCTCCACTTT
v_gene: TRBV18; d_gene: TRBD1; j_gene: TRBJ1-1; abundance: .; CDR3aa: CASSLNTGVNTEAFF; CDR3nt: TGTGCCAGCTCACTAAATACAGGGGTGAACACTGAAGCTTTCTTT
v_gene: TRBV2; d_gene: .; j_gene: TRBJ1-4; abundance: .; CDR3aa: CASIPATNEKLFF; CDR3nt: TGTGCCAGCATCCCCGCAACTAATGAAAAACTGTTTTTT
v_gene: TRBV5-1; d_gene: .; j_gene: TRBJ2-7; abundance: .; CDR3aa: CASSHSGTANYEQYF; CDR3nt: TGCGCCAGCAGTCACTCCGGGACGGCGAATTACGAGCAGTACTTC
v_gene: TRBV6-1; d_gene: TRBD1; j_gene: TRBJ2-6; abundance: .; CDR3aa: CASSRPGQYTSGANVLTF; CDR3nt: TGTGCCAGCAGTCGGCCGGGACAGTATACATCTGGGGCCAACGTCCTGACTTTC
v_gene: TRBV3-1; d_gene: .; j_gene: TRBJ2-7; abundance: .; CDR3aa: CASSHRPDYYTYEQYF; CDR3nt: TGTGCCAGCAGCCACCGCCCCGACTACTACACCTACGAGCAGTACTTC
v_gene: TRBV2; d_gene: .; j_gene: TRBJ2-1; abundance: .; CDR3aa: CASREPSYNEQFF; CDR3nt: TGTGCCAGCAGGGAACCCTCCTACAATGAGCAGTTCTTC
v_gene: TRBV29-1; d_gene: TRBD2; j_gene: TRBJ2-1; abundance: once; CDR3aa: CSVFSGGYNEQFF; CDR3nt: TGCAGCGTTTTTAGCGGGGGCTACAATGAGCAGTTCTTC
v_gene: TRBV20-1; d_gene: .; j_gene: TRBJ2-5; abundance: .; CDR3aa: CSAPIRAQETQYF; CDR3nt: TGCAGTGCCCCCATCAGGGCCCAAGAGACCCAGTACTTC
v_gene: TRBV11-2; d_gene: TRBD2; j_gene: TRBJ2-7; abundance: .; CDR3aa: CASSLVPGLLYEQYF; CDR3nt: TGTGCCAGCAGCTTAGTCCCGGGACTACTCTACGAGCAGTACTTC
v_gene: TRBV6-1; d_gene: .; j_gene: TRBJ2-1; abundance: .; CDR3aa: CASSEGTREQFF; CDR3nt: TGTGCCAGCAGTGAAGGGACCCGAGAGCAGTTCTTC
v_gene: TRBV14; d_gene: .; j_gene: TRBJ1-4; abundance: .; CDR3aa: CASSPGRAATNEKLFF; CDR3nt: TGTGCCAGCAGCCCCGGGAGGGCAGCAACTAATGAAAAACTGTTTTTT
v_gene: TRBV14; d_gene: .; j_gene: TRBJ2-7; abundance: .; CDR3aa: CASSQNLRGEYYEQYF; CDR3nt: TGTGCCAGCAGCCAAAATCTTAGGGGCGAATACTACGAGCAGTACTTC
v_gene: TRBV23-1; d_gene: .; j_gene: TRBJ2-7; abundance: .; CDR3aa: CASSQSGSGSSYEQYF; CDR3nt: TGCGCCAGCAGTCAATCGGGATCAGGGAGCTCCTACGAGCAGTACTTC
v_gene: TRBV25-1; d_gene: .; j_gene: TRBJ1-2; abundance: .; CDR3aa: CASRSEQGAKGYTF; CDR3nt: TGTGCCAGCAGATCCGAACAGGGAGCCAAGGGCTACACCTTC
v_gene: TRBV5-1; d_gene: .; j_gene: TRBJ2-5; abundance: .; CDR3aa: CASSLNRVTVGETQYF; CDR3nt: TGCGCCAGCAGCTTGAACCGGGTCACAGTTGGGGAGACCCAGTACTTC
v_gene: TRBV13; d_gene: .; j_gene: TRBJ2-2; abundance: .; CDR3aa: CASSLGSRGPAGELFF; CDR3nt: TGTGCCAGCAGCTTAGGATCTCGGGGCCCAGCCGGGGAGCTGTTTTTT
v_gene: TRBV3-1; d_gene: .; j_gene: TRBJ1-2; abundance: .; CDR3aa: CASSQVAYGYTF; CDR3nt: TGTGCCAGCAGCCAAGTAGCCTATGGCTACACCTTC
v_gene: TRBV18; d_gene: TRBD1; j_gene: TRBJ1-3; abundance: .; CDR3aa: CASSPGQGAATIYF; CDR3nt: TGTGCCAGCTCACCGGGACAGGGGGCCGCCACCATATATTTT
v_gene: TRBV2; d_gene: .; j_gene: TRBJ1-1; abundance: once; CDR3aa: CASRPGHLNTEAFF; CDR3nt: TGTGCCAGCAGGCCAGGACACCTGAACACTGAAGCTTTCTTT
v_gene: TRBV11-2; d_gene: TRBD1; j_gene: TRBJ2-5; abundance: .; CDR3aa: CASSLGTGRETQYF; CDR3nt: TGTGCCAGCAGCTTAGGGACAGGGAGGGAGACCCAGTACTTC
v_gene: TRBV29-1; d_gene: .; j_gene: TRBJ1-1; abundance: .; CDR3aa: CSVEVRGVRNTEAFF; CDR3nt: TGCAGCGTTGAAGTTCGGGGAGTTAGGAACACTGAAGCTTTCTTT
v_gene: TRBV15; d_gene: .; j_gene: TRBJ1-4; abundance: .; CDR3aa: CATSLASLPNEKLFF; CDR3nt: TGTGCCACCAGTCTGGCCTCGCTGCCTAATGAAAAACTGTTTTTT